The source of this T cell receptor (beta chain) is a study of T cells expressing NK-cell markers. On the study more broadly: Seven of the eight sequenced donors were classified as HCMV-seropositive, and one was classified as seronegative.

TCRdb reprocessed the 5' RACE reads, with one entry per CDR3 protein and no DNA. Its clone listing holds 350,000 to 450,000 distinct CDR3 sequences. The germline gives CDR1 DFQATT, CDR2 SNEGSKA (reference sequence). This CDR3 region has 13 residues. The source of this sequence is a man between 18 and 69 years old in good health. The sequenced material came from blood T cells: a sorted CD56 or NKG2C T cell subset, CD4+ or CD8+ T cells, or bulk PBMC T cells (not recorded which). V is TRBV20-1 and J is TRBJ1-1; the TCRdb call, TRBD1, lacks DNA for checking. This CDR3 is CSARRDPDTEAFF.